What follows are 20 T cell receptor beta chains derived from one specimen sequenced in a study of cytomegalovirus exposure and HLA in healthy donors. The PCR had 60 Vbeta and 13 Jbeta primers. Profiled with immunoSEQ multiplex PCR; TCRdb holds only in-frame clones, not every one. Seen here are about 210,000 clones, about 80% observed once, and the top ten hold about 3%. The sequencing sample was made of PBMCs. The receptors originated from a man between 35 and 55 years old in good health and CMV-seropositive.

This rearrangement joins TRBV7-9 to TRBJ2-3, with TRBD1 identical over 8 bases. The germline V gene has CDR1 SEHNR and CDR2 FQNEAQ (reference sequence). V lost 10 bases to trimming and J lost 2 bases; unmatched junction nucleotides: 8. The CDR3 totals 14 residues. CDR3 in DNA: TGTGCCATACCAAGACAGGGGCTCACAGATACGCAGTATTTT. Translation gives CAIPRQGLTDTQYF.

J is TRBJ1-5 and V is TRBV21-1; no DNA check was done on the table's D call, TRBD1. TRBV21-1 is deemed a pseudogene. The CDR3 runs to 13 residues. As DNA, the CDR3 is TGTGCCAGCAGCAAAAGGGGTTTGGTGCCCCAGCATTTT. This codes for CASSKRGLVPQHF.

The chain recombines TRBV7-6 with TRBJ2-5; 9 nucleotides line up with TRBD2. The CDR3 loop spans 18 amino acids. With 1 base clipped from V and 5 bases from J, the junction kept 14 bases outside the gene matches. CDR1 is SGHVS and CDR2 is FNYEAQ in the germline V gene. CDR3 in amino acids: CASSLDARLAGQVETQYF. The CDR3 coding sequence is TGTGCCAGCAGCTTAGATGCTAGGCTAGCGGGGCAGGTTGAGACCCAGTACTTC.

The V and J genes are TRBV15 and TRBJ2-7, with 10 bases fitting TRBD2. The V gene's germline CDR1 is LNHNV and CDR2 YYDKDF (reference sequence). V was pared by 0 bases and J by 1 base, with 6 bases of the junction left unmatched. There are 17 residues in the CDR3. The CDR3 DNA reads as TGTGCCACCAGCAGAGATCTTGTTAGCGGGGGGTCCTACGAGCAGTACTTC. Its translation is CATSRDLVSGGSYEQYF.

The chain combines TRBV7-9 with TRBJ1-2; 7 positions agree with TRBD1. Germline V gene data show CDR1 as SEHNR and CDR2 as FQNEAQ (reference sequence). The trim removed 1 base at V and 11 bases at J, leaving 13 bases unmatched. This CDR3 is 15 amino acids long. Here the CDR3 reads CASSLEGAVPGVYTF. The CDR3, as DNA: TGTGCCAGCAGCTTAGAGGGGGCAGTTCCAGGGGTTTACACCTTC.

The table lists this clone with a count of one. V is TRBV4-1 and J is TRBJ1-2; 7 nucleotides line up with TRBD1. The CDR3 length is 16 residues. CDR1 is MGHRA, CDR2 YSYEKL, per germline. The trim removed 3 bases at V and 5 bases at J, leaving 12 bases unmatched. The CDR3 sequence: CASSHQSDRPEYGYTF. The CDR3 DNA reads TGCGCCAGCAGCCACCAATCGGACAGGCCAGAGTATGGCTACACCTTC.

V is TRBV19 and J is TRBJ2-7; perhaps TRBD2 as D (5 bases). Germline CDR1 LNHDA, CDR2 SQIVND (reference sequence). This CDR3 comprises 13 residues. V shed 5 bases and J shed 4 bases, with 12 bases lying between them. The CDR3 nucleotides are TGTGCCAGTAGTGCCGCTAGCCCTTACGAGCAGTACTTC. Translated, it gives CASSAASPYEQYF. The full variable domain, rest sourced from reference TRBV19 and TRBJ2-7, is DGGITQSPKYLFRKEGQNVTLSCEQNLNHDAMYWYRQDPGQGLRLIYYSQIVNDFQKGDIAEGYSVSREKKESFPLTVTSAQKNPTAFYLCASSAASPYEQYFGPGTRLTVT.

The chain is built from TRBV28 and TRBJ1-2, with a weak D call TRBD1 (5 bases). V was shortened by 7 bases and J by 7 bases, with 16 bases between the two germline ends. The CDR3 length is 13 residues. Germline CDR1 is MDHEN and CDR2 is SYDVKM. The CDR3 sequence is CASTIGGGGGYTF. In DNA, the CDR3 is TGTGCCAGCACCATCGGGGGGGGTGGTGGCTACACCTTC.

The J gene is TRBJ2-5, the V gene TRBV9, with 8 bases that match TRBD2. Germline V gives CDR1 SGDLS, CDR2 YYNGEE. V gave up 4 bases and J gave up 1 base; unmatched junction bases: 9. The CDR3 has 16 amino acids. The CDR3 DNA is TGTGCCAGCAGCCCCACCGGGACTAGGGGCCAAGAGACCCAGTACTTC. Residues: CASSPTGTRGQETQYF.

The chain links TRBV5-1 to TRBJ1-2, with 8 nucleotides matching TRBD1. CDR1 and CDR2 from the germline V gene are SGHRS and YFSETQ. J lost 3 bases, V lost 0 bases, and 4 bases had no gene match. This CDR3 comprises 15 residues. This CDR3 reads CASSLGTGMDYGYTF. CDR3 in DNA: TGCGCCAGCAGCTTGGGGACAGGGATGGACTATGGCTACACCTTC.

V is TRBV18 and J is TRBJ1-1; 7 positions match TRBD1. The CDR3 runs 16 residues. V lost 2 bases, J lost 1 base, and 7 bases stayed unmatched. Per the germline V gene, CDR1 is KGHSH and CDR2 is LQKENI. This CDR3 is CASSPFPAGGNTEAFF. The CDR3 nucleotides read TGTGCCAGCTCACCATTCCCGGCAGGGGGGAACACTGAAGCTTTCTTT.

CDR3: CASSEPLNTGELFF. The DNA for the CDR3 is TGTGCCAGCAGTGAACCTTTGAACACCGGGGAGCTGTTTTTT. V usage is TRBV2 and J usage is TRBJ2-2; no clear D. Germline V gene sequence: CDR1 SNHLY, CDR2 FYNNEI. This CDR3 spans 14 amino acids. Trimming removed 2 bases at V and 1 base at J, with 5 bases between. The full variable domain, rest sourced from reference TRBV2 and TRBJ2-2, is EPEVTQTPSHQVTQMGQEVILRCVPISNHLYFYWYRQILGQKVEFLVSFYNNEISEKSEIFDDQFSVERPDGSNFTLKIRSTKLEDSAMYFCASSEPLNTGELFFGEGSRLTVL.

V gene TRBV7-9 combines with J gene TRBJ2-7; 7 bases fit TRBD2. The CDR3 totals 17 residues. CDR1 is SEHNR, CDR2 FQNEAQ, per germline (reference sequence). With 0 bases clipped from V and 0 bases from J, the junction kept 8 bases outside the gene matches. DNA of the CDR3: TGTGCCAGCAGCTTAGCGAGGGTCGGCGGGAGCTCCTACGAGCAGTACTTC. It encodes CASSLARVGGSSYEQYF. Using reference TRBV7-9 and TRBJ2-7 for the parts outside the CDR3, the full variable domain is DTGVSQNPRHKITKRGQNVTFRCDPISEHNRLYWYRQTLGQGPEFLTYFQNEAQLEKSRLLSDRFSAERPKGSFSTLEIQRTEQGDSAMYLCASSLARVGGSSYEQYFGPGTRLTVT.

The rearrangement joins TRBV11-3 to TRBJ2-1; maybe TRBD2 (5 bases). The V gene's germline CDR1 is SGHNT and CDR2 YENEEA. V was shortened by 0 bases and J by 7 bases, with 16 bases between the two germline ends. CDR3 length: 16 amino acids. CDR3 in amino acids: CASSLEGLTGLNEQFF. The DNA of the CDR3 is TGTGCCAGCAGCTTAGAAGGTCTGACGGGGTTGAATGAGCAGTTCTTC.

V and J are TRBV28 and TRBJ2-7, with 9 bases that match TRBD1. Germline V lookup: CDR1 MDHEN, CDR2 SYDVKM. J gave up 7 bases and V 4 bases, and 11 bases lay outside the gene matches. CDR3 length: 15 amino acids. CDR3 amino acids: CASSSVRDRVGEQYF. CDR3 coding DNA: TGTGCCAGCAGTTCGGTTAGGGACAGGGTGGGGGAGCAGTACTTC.

This CDR3 reads CASSPPGTSSYEQYF. CDR3 nucleotides: TGTGCCAGCTCACCACCCGGGACAAGCTCCTACGAGCAGTACTTC. This chain connects TRBV18 to TRBJ2-7, with D possibly matching TRBD1 (6 bases). The germline V gene has CDR1 KGHSH and CDR2 LQKENI. Trimming took off 0 bases at V and 0 bases at J, with 9 bases between the two ends. The CDR3 extends over 15 amino acids.

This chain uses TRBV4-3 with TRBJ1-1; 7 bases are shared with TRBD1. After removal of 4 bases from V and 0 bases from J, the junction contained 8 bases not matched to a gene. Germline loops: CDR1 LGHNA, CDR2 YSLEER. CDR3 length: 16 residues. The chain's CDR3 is CASSLNPTGMNTEAFF. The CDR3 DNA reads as TGCGCCAGCAGCCTGAACCCGACAGGGATGAACACTGAAGCTTTCTTT.

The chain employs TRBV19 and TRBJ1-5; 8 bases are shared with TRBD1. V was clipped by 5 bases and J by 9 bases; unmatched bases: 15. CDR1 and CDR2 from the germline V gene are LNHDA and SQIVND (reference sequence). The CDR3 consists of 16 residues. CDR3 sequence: CASSLYRDRKRRPQHF. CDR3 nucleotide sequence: TGTGCCAGTAGTTTATACCGGGACAGGAAAAGGAGGCCCCAGCATTTT.

CDR3 DNA sequence: TGTGCCAGCAGCGTAGGGGGGGGTTCTAAAGGCTACACCTTC. As protein: CASSVGGGSKGYTF. J is TRBJ1-2 and V is TRBV9, with D possibly TRBD1 on 5 matching bases. Germline V gene lookup returns CDR1 SGDLS and CDR2 YYNGEE. Trimming stripped 0 bases from V and 8 bases from J, with 14 bases between. The CDR3 totals 14 residues.

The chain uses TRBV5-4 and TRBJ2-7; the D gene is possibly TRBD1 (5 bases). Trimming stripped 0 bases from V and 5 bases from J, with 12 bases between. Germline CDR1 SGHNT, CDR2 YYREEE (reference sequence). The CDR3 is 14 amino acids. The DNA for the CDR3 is TGTGCCAGCAGCTTGGGTGGGGCCCTTAACGAGCAGTACTTC. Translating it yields CASSLGGALNEQYF.